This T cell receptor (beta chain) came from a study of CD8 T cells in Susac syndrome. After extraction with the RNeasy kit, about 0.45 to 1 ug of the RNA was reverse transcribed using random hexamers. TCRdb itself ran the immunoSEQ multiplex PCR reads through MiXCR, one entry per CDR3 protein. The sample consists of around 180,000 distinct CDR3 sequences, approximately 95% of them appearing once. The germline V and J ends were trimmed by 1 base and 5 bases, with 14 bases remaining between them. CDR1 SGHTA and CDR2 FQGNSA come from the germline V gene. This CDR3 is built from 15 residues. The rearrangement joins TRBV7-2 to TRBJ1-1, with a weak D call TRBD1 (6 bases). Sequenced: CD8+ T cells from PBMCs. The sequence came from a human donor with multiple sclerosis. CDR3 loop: CASSLERGMRTEAFF. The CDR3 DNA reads TGTGCCAGCAGCTTAGAGAGGGGGATGAGGACTGAAGCTTTCTTT.